Shown below are 31 T cell receptor beta chains from a single sample sequenced in a study of blood T cell repertoires in COVID-19. Clones were read by immunoSEQ multiplex PCR, and TCRdb kept only the in-frame ones, dropping some. Among roughly 300,000 clones listed, roughly nine tenths were seen once. The sample comprised PBMCs or T cells enriched from blood (not recorded which). These receptors came from a woman aged 25 to 39 who had recovered from COVID-19.

The chain combines TRBV9 with TRBJ1-1, with TRBD1 matching over 10 bases. The CDR3 extends over 15 amino acids. Germline V gene lookup returns CDR1 SGDLS and CDR2 YYNGEE. The J segment lost 0 bases and the V segment lost 3 bases, leaving 2 bases of the junction unmatched. CDR3 DNA sequence: TGTGCCAGCAGCGGACAGGGGGCCATGAACACTGAAGCTTTCTTT. Translating gives CASSGQGAMNTEAFF. The full variable domain, rest sourced from reference TRBV9 and TRBJ1-1, is DSGVTQTPKHLITATGQRVTLRCSPRSGDLSVYWYQQSLDQGLQFLIQYYNGEERAKGNILERFSAQQFPDLHSELNLSSLELGDSALYFCASSGQGAMNTEAFFGQGTRLTVV.

The rearrangement links TRBV5-4 to TRBJ2-2; 8 nucleotides match TRBD1. The CDR3 runs 15 residues. The trim removed 2 bases at V and 4 bases at J, leaving 4 bases unmatched. Germline lookup yields CDR1 SGHNT and CDR2 YYREEE (reference sequence). CDR3 nucleotides: TGTGCCAGCAGCTTTGGCAGGGGGCGCACCGGGGAGCTGTTTTTT. Translating gives CASSFGRGRTGELFF.

This rearrangement joins TRBV5-1 to TRBJ1-4; possible D gene TRBD1, 6 bases. V lost 5 bases, J lost 4 bases, and 9 bases lay in between. Germline V gene data show CDR1 as SGHRS and CDR2 as YFSETQ. The CDR3 spans 13 residues. CDR3 DNA sequence: TGCGCCAGCAGACAGGGCATTAATGAAAAACTGTTTTTT. It codes for CASRQGINEKLFF. Supplemented by reference TRBV5-1 and TRBJ1-4, the full variable domain reads KAGVTQTPRYLIKTRGQQVTLSCSPISGHRSVSWYQQTPGQGLQFLFEYFSETQRNKGNFPGRFSGRQFSNSRSEMNVSTLELGDSALYLCASRQGINEKLFFGSGTQLSVL.

As regards this clone: This clone may be a read error of a much larger clone one base away. The chain employs TRBV5-8 and TRBJ2-7; 9 bases map to TRBD1. Trimming cost V 4 bases and J 3 bases; bases outside gene matches: 2. The CDR3 is 13 residues long. Per germline, CDR1 SGHTS and CDR2 YDEGEE. The CDR3 loop is CASSPTGGYEQYF. In DNA form, the CDR3 reads TGTGCCAGCAGCCCGACAGGGGGCTACGAGCAGTACTTC.

The chain recombines TRBV9 with TRBJ1-6, with a possible D match to TRBD1 (5 bases). V lost 0 bases to trimming and J lost 10 bases, with 14 bases between them. The CDR3 has 15 amino acids. Germline loops: CDR1 SGDLS, CDR2 YYNGEE. The CDR3 sequence: CASSVEPGPGSPLHF. Here the CDR3 DNA reads TGTGCCAGCAGCGTAGAGCCAGGGCCTGGATCACCCCTCCACTTT.

The V gene is TRBV19, the J gene TRBJ1-2; TRBD1 aligns across 7 bases. The germline V gene has CDR1 LNHDA and CDR2 SQIVND (reference sequence). J gave up 0 bases and V 3 bases, and 4 bases lay outside the gene matches. The CDR3 consists of 15 residues. The DNA for the CDR3 is TGTGCCAGTAGTATTGGGACAGATCCTAACTATGGCTACACCTTC. The encoded protein is CASSIGTDPNYGYTF.

This clone was counted a few times. The rearrangement uses TRBV6-4 and TRBJ1-2, with 7 bases matching TRBD1. The germline gives CDR1 MRHNA, CDR2 SNTAGT. The CDR3 has 14 residues. V trimming: 2 bases; J trimming: 4 bases; junction bases outside the gene matches: 4. CDR3 region: CASSDPGTVYGYTF. CDR3 in DNA: TGTGCCAGCAGTGACCCTGGGACAGTCTATGGCTACACCTTC.

The chain combines TRBV5-6 with TRBJ1-6, with 7 bases fitting TRBD1. CDR3 length: 15 amino acids. Trimming at V came to 4 bases and at J to 10 bases, leaving 11 bases not matched to a gene. From germline, CDR1 is SGHDT and CDR2 YYEEEE. The CDR3, as DNA: TGTGCCAGCAGCCAACTAGACAGGGTGGGCTCACCCCTCCACTTT. Protein product: CASSQLDRVGSPLHF.

The sample holds a few counts of this clone. V is TRBV2 and J is TRBJ1-5; no definite D call. Trimming took 5 bases from V and 6 from J, leaving 11 bases between them. The CDR3 totals 13 residues. Germline CDR1 and CDR2: SNHLY and FYNNEI. CDR3 sequence: CASSIEETQPQHF. CDR3 in DNA: TGTGCCAGCAGTATAGAGGAGACTCAGCCCCAGCATTTT.

The V call is TRBV5-1, the J call TRBJ1-5; D is unclear. The CDR3 extends over 14 amino acids. Germline lookup yields CDR1 SGHRS and CDR2 YFSETQ. Trimming shortened V by 0 bases and J by 7 bases, and 11 bases separated the two germline ends. The chain's CDR3 is CASSLASSGQPQHF. CDR3 nucleotide sequence: TGCGCCAGCAGCTTGGCCAGCTCGGGGCAGCCCCAGCATTTT.

This CDR3 is CASSLGGQSEAFF. As DNA, the CDR3 is TGTGCCAGCAGCTTGGGGGGGCAGAGTGAAGCTTTCTTT. The V call is TRBV7-9, the J call TRBJ1-1; perhaps TRBD1 as D (6 bases). This CDR3 region has 13 residues. Germline V gives CDR1 SEHNR, CDR2 FQNEAQ (reference sequence). V was trimmed by 3 bases and J by 7 bases, leaving 12 bases between them.

This chain uses TRBV18 with TRBJ2-5, with 8 bases matching TRBD1. V lost 1 base, J lost 6 bases, and 4 bases stayed unmatched. Germline V gene sequence: CDR1 KGHSH, CDR2 LQKENI. This CDR3 has 14 amino acids. The CDR3 region has the DNA TGTGCCAGCTCACCACAGGACAGGGAAAAGACCCAGTACTTC. Protein sequence: CASSPQDREKTQYF.

The chain has TRBV5-1 and TRBJ1-5, with D hard to call. CDR3 length equals 13 residues. The germline CDR1 and CDR2 sequences are SGHRS and YFSETQ. V gave up 3 bases and J gave up 5 bases, with 9 bases separating them. CDR3 protein: CASSSLGDQPQHF. The CDR3 DNA follows: TGCGCCAGCAGCTCCCTAGGTGATCAGCCCCAGCATTTT.

The CDR3 DNA reads TGCAGTGCCCTCGGGGGGTTAGCTTTCTTT. This codes for CSALGGLAFF. V and J are TRBV20-1 and TRBJ1-1; D may be TRBD1 (5 bases). Trimming removed 6 bases from V and 10 bases from J, with 12 bases in between. The CDR3 has 10 residues. Germline V lookup: CDR1 DFQATT, CDR2 SNEGSKA (reference sequence).

The V gene is TRBV7-9, the J gene TRBJ1-1; D gene uncertain. Germline CDR1 reads SEHNR; CDR2 reads FQNEAQ (reference sequence). The CDR3 has 14 residues. The V end lost 4 bases, the J end lost 5 bases, and 14 bases lay between the germline ends. The CDR3 loop reads CASSSREGLTEAFF. CDR3 nucleotide sequence: TGTGCCAGCAGCTCCCGGGAAGGGTTGACTGAAGCTTTCTTT.

This chain links TRBV2 with TRBJ1-2, with a tentative D call TRBD1 (6 bases). V shed 4 bases and J shed 2 bases, with 17 bases lying between them. Germline CDR1 is SNHLY and CDR2 is FYNNEI. This CDR3 region has 16 residues. The chain's CDR3 is CASSGQYAGANYGYTF. In DNA, the CDR3 is TGTGCCAGCAGTGGCCAGTATGCAGGGGCCAACTATGGCTACACCTTC.

This clone was recorded a few times. The chain employs TRBV4-2 and TRBJ2-7; TRBD2 matches at 7 bases. Germline trimming cut 4 bases from V and 4 bases from J; bases unmatched to any gene: 7. The germline gives CDR1 LGHNA, CDR2 YNFKEQ. The CDR3 has 14 amino acids. CDR3 loop: CASSPRGAGYEQYF. The CDR3 coding sequence is TGTGCCAGCAGCCCTCGGGGAGCGGGGTACGAGCAGTACTTC.

This clone was seen only a few times. This rearrangement joins TRBV5-1 to TRBJ1-2; TRBD1 matches 9 bases. CDR1 SGHRS and CDR2 YFSETQ come from the germline V gene. After removal of 4 bases from V and 6 bases from J, the junction contained 4 bases not matched to a gene. This CDR3 contains 13 residues. CDR3 nucleotides: TGCGCCAGCAGCCCCCGGACAGGGGATGGCTACACCTTC. Amino acid sequence: CASSPRTGDGYTF. Based on the CDR3 plus reference TRBV5-1 and TRBJ1-2, the full variable domain is KAGVTQTPRYLIKTRGQQVTLSCSPISGHRSVSWYQQTPGQGLQFLFEYFSETQRNKGNFPGRFSGRQFSNSRSEMNVSTLELGDSALYLCASSPRTGDGYTFGSGTRLTVV.

The CDR3 loop reads CASSPTGYNEQFF. The CDR3 bases are TGTGCCAGCAGTCCCACAGGCTACAATGAGCAGTTCTTC. This chain links TRBV6-2 or TRBV6-3 with TRBJ2-1, with D possibly being TRBD1 (5 bases). The V gene lost 5 bases and the J gene lost 3 bases, with 8 bases spanning the gap. The germline V gene has CDR1 MNHEY and CDR2 SVGEGT. The CDR3 runs 13 residues.

The table lists this clone with a count of one. The V call is TRBV4-1, the J call TRBJ2-1; 11 nucleotides agree with TRBD2. The germline V gene encodes CDR1 MGHRA and CDR2 YSYEKL. Trimming took 3 bases from V and 4 from J; bases not matched to a gene: 5. The CDR3 consists of 16 residues. This CDR3 reads CASSQLAGGWYNEQFF. CDR3 DNA: TGCGCCAGCAGCCAGTTAGCGGGGGGGTGGTACAATGAGCAGTTCTTC.

The gene calls are TRBV6-4 and TRBJ2-5; 8 bases match TRBD1. The CDR3 has 13 residues. Trimming cost V 4 bases and J 5 bases; bases outside gene matches: 3. Per the germline V gene, CDR1 is MRHNA and CDR2 is SNTAGT. CDR3 sequence (DNA): TGTGCCAGCAGTGGCGACAGGGGTGAGACCCAGTACTTC. This sequence encodes CASSGDRGETQYF.

The V and J genes are TRBV3-1 (or the pseudogene TRBV3-2) and TRBJ1-2; D perhaps matches TRBD1 (6 bases). V lost 3 bases and J 7 bases, leaving 12 bases between the germline ends. From germline, CDR1 is LGHDT and CDR2 YNNKEL (reference sequence). The CDR3 runs to 13 residues. The DNA of the CDR3 is TGTGCCAGCAGCCACCAGGGGTTGGGTGGCTACACCTTC. Translated: CASSHQGLGGYTF.

This chain links TRBV28 with TRBJ2-2; D remains ambiguous. The V end was cut by 6 bases, the J end by 7 bases, with 12 bases between. CDR3 length: 13 amino acids. Germline-derived CDR1 and CDR2 are MDHEN and SYDVKM. CDR3 residues: CASSLGFGGELFF. The CDR3 bases are TGTGCCAGCAGCCTAGGATTCGGCGGGGAGCTGTTTTTT.

This chain uses TRBV19 with TRBJ1-2, with TRBD1 matching 7 bases. With V trimmed by 7 bases and J by 8 bases, 10 bases remained unmatched. This CDR3 is 13 amino acids long. CDR1 is LNHDA and CDR2 is SQIVND in the germline V gene (reference sequence). CDR3 sequence reads: CASTGTVLWGYTF. The CDR3, as DNA: TGTGCCAGTACGGGGACAGTCCTATGGGGCTACACCTTC.

The gene calls are TRBV10-1 and TRBJ1-2; D possibly corresponds to TRBD1 (5 bases). From germline, CDR1 is WNHNN and CDR2 SYGVQD (reference sequence). CDR3 length: 17 residues. V was trimmed by 6 bases and J by 0 bases, leaving 20 bases between them. The CDR3 loop reads CASSTRDWGDSNYGYTF. The CDR3 DNA sequence: TGCGCCAGCAGCACCCGGGACTGGGGCGATTCTAACTATGGCTACACCTTC.

A few counts support this clone. The J gene is TRBJ1-1, the V gene TRBV6-5, with a tentative D call TRBD1 (5 bases). Trimming took 6 bases from V and 10 from J, leaving 15 bases between them. Germline CDR1 MNHEY, CDR2 SVGAGI. This CDR3 comprises 12 residues. The CDR3 loop is CASSPFQGTAFF. The DNA for the CDR3 is TGTGCCAGCAGCCCGTTCCAGGGTACAGCTTTCTTT.

J is TRBJ1-1 and V is TRBV5-5; no clear D gene. With 3 bases removed from V and 0 bases from J, the gap between germline ends came to 3 bases. This CDR3 has 12 amino acids. The V gene's germline CDR1 is SGHKS and CDR2 YYEKEE (reference sequence). CDR3 nucleotide sequence: TGTGCCAGCAGCTATATGAACACTGAAGCTTTCTTT. It codes for CASSYMNTEAFF.

V and J are TRBV4-1 and TRBJ1-5; 7 bases are shared with TRBD1. CDR1 is MGHRA, CDR2 YSYEKL, per germline. Losses at the gene ends were 2 bases for V and 6 bases for J; bases not matched to a gene: 4. The CDR3 totals 14 residues. The CDR3 DNA is TGCGCCAGCAGCCAACTACAGGGGATTCAGCCCCAGCATTTT. This gives the protein CASSQLQGIQPQHF.

This rearrangement joins TRBV7-2 to TRBJ2-6; 7 nucleotides line up with TRBD1. V was clipped by 4 bases and J by 0 bases; unmatched bases: 3. The CDR3 is 16 amino acids. Germline V gene sequence: CDR1 SGHTA, CDR2 FQGNSA. The CDR3 loop reads CASSYGTASGANVLTF. Written as DNA, the CDR3 is TGTGCCAGCAGCTATGGGACAGCCTCTGGGGCCAACGTCCTGACTTTC. Complete variable domain (other parts from reference TRBV7-2 and TRBJ2-6): GAGVSQSPSNKVTEKGKDVELRCDPISGHTALYWYRQSLGQGLEFLIYFQGNSAPDKSGLPSDRFSAERTGGSVSTLTIQRTQQEDSAVYLCASSYGTASGANVLTFGAGSRLTVL.

This chain connects TRBV6-5 to TRBJ1-2; possibly TRBD1 for D (5 bases). V dropped 5 bases and J dropped 3 bases, with 13 bases sitting between them. CDR1 and CDR2 (germline): MNHEY, SVGAGI. This CDR3 contains 14 residues. CDR3 bases: TGTGCCAGCAGTCACGGGCAGGGTTACTATGGCTACACCTTC. This codes for CASSHGQGYYGYTF.

The DNA for the CDR3 is TGTGCCAGCAGCCCGACGGGGAGGCAAGAGACCCAGTACTTC. The encoded protein is CASSPTGRQETQYF. This rearrangement joins TRBV7-3 to TRBJ2-5; tentative D call: TRBD2 (6 bases). This CDR3 region has 14 residues. V dropped 5 bases and J dropped 2 bases, with 12 bases sitting between them. Germline loops: CDR1 SGHTA, CDR2 FQGTGA.